The clone carrying this TCR beta chain has a count of ten or more. V lost 0 bases to trimming and J lost 6 bases, with 4 bases between them. CDR3 size: 12 residues. In germline, CDR1 is SGHDT, CDR2 YYEEEE. Time point denoted: sample taken at primary tumor resection. Tumor, nontumor lung or frozen PBMC supplied whole RNA that was sequenced unsorted. The roughly 66 donors had untreated early-stage non-small cell lung cancer. The presence of a unique molecular identifier marked each TCR cDNA molecule. TCRdb called the 5' RACE reads again in MiXCR, with one record for every CDR3 protein. Among 85,000 to 100,000 distinct CDR3 sequences listed, less than 15% were seen once. This sample was taken from a study of spatial heterogeneity in lung cancer. Across the whole study: Each time, sequencing found more beta-chain sequences than alpha-chain sequences.

The receptor comes from a male donor with early-stage non-small cell lung cancer. J is TRBJ1-5 and V is TRBV5-6, with D unresolved. The sample consisted of PBMCs, taken at surgery. CDR3 region: CASSLVGQPQHF. CDR3 DNA sequence: TGTGCCAGCAGCTTGGTGGGTCAGCCCCAGCATTTT.